What follows are 8 T cell receptor beta chains derived from one specimen sequenced in a study of cytomegalovirus exposure and HLA in healthy donors. PCR was performed using 60 Vbeta and 13 Jbeta primers. Clones were sequenced by immunoSEQ multiplex PCR, and TCRdb holds only the in-frame ones, with some missing. Recorded for this sample: 150,000 or so clones. Input material: PBMCs. These receptors came from a woman between 45 and 60 years old in good health and CMV-seronegative.

The V gene is TRBV5-1, the J gene TRBJ1-1; a weak D match, TRBD1 (6 bases). The CDR3 is made up of 15 amino acids. Germline values: CDR1 SGHRS, CDR2 YFSETQ. The V end lost 2 bases, the J end lost 4 bases, and 15 bases lay between the germline ends. The CDR3: CASSFQTGKGTEAFF. The CDR3 bases are TGCGCCAGCAGCTTCCAGACAGGAAAGGGCACTGAAGCTTTCTTT. The full variable domain, in which reference TRBV5-1 and TRBJ1-1 provide the parts outside the CDR3, is KAGVTQTPRYLIKTRGQQVTLSCSPISGHRSVSWYQQTPGQGLQFLFEYFSETQRNKGNFPGRFSGRQFSNSRSEMNVSTLELGDSALYLCASSFQTGKGTEAFFGQGTRLTVV.

The rearrangement uses TRBV19 and TRBJ1-5; D may be TRBD1 (5 bases). CDR3 size: 15 residues. From germline, CDR1 is LNHDA and CDR2 SQIVND (reference sequence). Trimming took off 1 base at V and 9 bases at J, with 16 bases between the two ends. CDR3 sequence reads: CASSIGAQVGRPQHF. The CDR3 DNA follows: TGTGCCAGTAGTATAGGAGCACAGGTCGGCCGGCCCCAGCATTTT. Variable domain in full (rest from reference TRBV19 and TRBJ1-5): DGGITQSPKYLFRKEGQNVTLSCEQNLNHDAMYWYRQDPGQGLRLIYYSQIVNDFQKGDIAEGYSVSREKKESFPLTVTSAQKNPTAFYLCASSIGAQVGRPQHFGDGTRLSIL.

The chain uses TRBV14 and TRBJ2-3; 12 bases agree with TRBD2. This CDR3 spans 16 amino acids. Germline CDR1 and CDR2: SGHDN and FVKESK. After removal of 5 bases from V and 2 bases from J, the junction contained 5 bases not matched to a gene. CDR3 residues: CASSDLAGGITDTQYF. For the CDR3, the DNA is TGTGCCAGCAGCGACCTAGCGGGAGGGATCACAGATACGCAGTATTTT. Filled out from reference TRBV14 and TRBJ2-3, the complete variable domain reads EAGVTQFPSHSVIEKGQTVTLRCDPISGHDNLYWYRRVMGKEIKFLLHFVKESKQDESGMPNNRFLAERTGGTYSTLKVQPAELEDSGVYFCASSDLAGGITDTQYFGPGTRLTVL.

The V and J genes are TRBV6-5 and TRBJ1-5; D is perhaps TRBD1 (6 bases). The CDR3 extends over 13 amino acids. V was pared by 10 bases and J by 7 bases, with 17 bases between. Germline assignment: CDR1 MNHEY and CDR2 SVGAGI. Written as DNA, the CDR3 is TGTGCCACTGCACAGGGTCGACGGCAGCCCCAGCATTTT. It yields the protein CATAQGRRQPQHF.

In DNA, the CDR3 is TGTGCCAGCAGCTTCTTCGGGGGATCCTACGAGCAGTACTTC. Its protein product is CASSFFGGSYEQYF. The V gene is TRBV7-3, the J gene TRBJ2-7; maybe TRBD2 (6 bases). The CDR3 extends over 14 amino acids. V gave up 3 bases and J gave up 1 base, with 10 bases separating them. From germline, CDR1 is SGHTA and CDR2 FQGTGA. Full variable domain (remainder filled in from reference TRBV7-3 and TRBJ2-7): GAGVSQTPSNKVTEKGKYVELRCDPISGHTALYWYRQSLGQGPEFLIYFQGTGAADDSGLPNDRFFAVRPEGSVSTLKIQRTERGDSAVYLCASSFFGGSYEQYFGPGTRLTVT.

This chain joins TRBV2 and TRBJ2-7, with TRBD1 as a possible D gene (7 bases). Per the germline V gene, CDR1 is SNHLY and CDR2 is FYNNEI. This CDR3 is 13 amino acids long. V lost 7 bases and J 6 bases, leaving 16 bases between the germline ends. In DNA form, the CDR3 reads TGTGCCAGCAATTTCGGAGGGGGCGGCGAGCAGTACTTC. It is translated as CASNFGGGGEQYF. Combining the CDR3 with reference TRBV2 and TRBJ2-7 gives the whole variable domain EPEVTQTPSHQVTQMGQEVILRCVPISNHLYFYWYRQILGQKVEFLVSFYNNEISEKSEIFDDQFSVERPDGSNFTLKIRSTKLEDSAMYFCASNFGGGGEQYFGPGTRLTVT.

This rearrangement joins TRBV10-1 to TRBJ2-5, with 8 nucleotides matching TRBD1. The CDR3 contains 16 residues. Trimming took 5 bases from V and 5 from J; bases not matched to a gene: 13. Germline V gene data show CDR1 as WNHNN and CDR2 as SYGVQD (reference sequence). The CDR3 sequence is CASSFGRGLIVETQYF. DNA of the CDR3: TGCGCCAGCAGTTTTGGCAGGGGGCTCATAGTGGAGACCCAGTACTTC.

This sequence joins TRBV5-8 and TRBJ2-7; D possibly corresponds to TRBD2 (6 bases). This CDR3 spans 13 amino acids. Germline lookup yields CDR1 SGHTS and CDR2 YDEGEE. The germline V and J ends were trimmed by 2 bases and 6 bases, with 12 bases remaining between them. For the CDR3, the DNA is TGTGCCAGCAGCTTTTCTGGGACTGTCGAGCAGTACTTC. It yields the protein CASSFSGTVEQYF.